The 11 T cell receptor beta chains below all came from one sample that was sequenced in a study of siplizumab effects on memory and regulatory T cells. Measured with immunoSEQ multiplex PCR; TCRdb has only the in-frame clones, and not every one. The table lists about 50,000 clones, about 90% of them singletons. Specimen: naive CD8+ T cells sorted from blood. These receptor sequences come from a human donor in good health.

The chain employs TRBV6-5 and TRBJ2-1; 7 bases are a match to TRBD1. CDR3 length equals 15 residues. V shed 6 bases and J 2 bases; nucleotides not matched to a gene: 7. Per germline, CDR1 MNHEY and CDR2 SVGAGI. The CDR3 reads CASRLQGNTYNEQFF. CDR3 in DNA: TGTGCCAGCAGGCTACAGGGGAACACCTACAATGAGCAGTTCTTC.

The chain uses TRBV12-5 and TRBJ2-3, with no clear D. Trimming pared 7 bases from V and 6 bases from J, leaving 14 bases between. The CDR3 consists of 13 residues. Looked up from germline, CDR1 is LGHNT and CDR2 is FRNRAP. The CDR3 loop reads CASEPGPVDTQYF. The CDR3 DNA follows: TGTGCTAGTGAACCAGGCCCCGTGGATACGCAGTATTTT.

The CDR3 spells CASSLGTSGGAEQYF. DNA for the CDR3: TGTGCCAGCAGCTTAGGGACTAGCGGGGGGGCCGAGCAGTACTTC. The chain combines TRBV7-2 with TRBJ2-7, with 15 bases lining up with TRBD2. V lost 1 base, J lost 6 bases, and 1 base stayed unmatched. Germline CDR1 is SGHTA and CDR2 is FQGNSA. This CDR3 spans 15 amino acids.

This clone occurred once. This sequence joins TRBV2 and TRBJ1-5, with D perhaps matching TRBD1 (5 bases). CDR1 and CDR2 from the germline V gene are SNHLY and FYNNEI. The CDR3 totals 16 residues. The V end was cut by 1 base, the J end by 5 bases, with 15 bases between. The CDR3 coding sequence is TGTGCCAGCAGTGAAGGCGGGACGGCGGGGGATCAGCCCCAGCATTTT. Its protein product is CASSEGGTAGDQPQHF.

The chain uses TRBV5-4 and TRBJ1-4, with D possibly TRBD1 on 5 matching bases. Germline CDR1 reads SGHNT; CDR2 reads YYREEE (reference sequence). V was shortened by 0 bases and J by 0 bases, with 12 bases between the two germline ends. The CDR3 consists of 17 residues. CDR3 DNA: TGTGCCAGCAGCTTGGGCCAGGGCCCTGCAACTAATGAAAAACTGTTTTTT. As protein: CASSLGQGPATNEKLFF.

The V gene is TRBV9, the J gene TRBJ2-7, with D perhaps matching TRBD1 or TRBD2 (5 bases each). Trimming removed 3 bases at V and 4 bases at J, with 17 bases between. The germline CDR1 and CDR2 sequences are SGDLS and YYNGEE. The CDR3 runs 15 residues. The CDR3 DNA sequence: TGTGCCAGCAGCGCCGGAAACACGGGACGATACGAGCAGTACTTC. Its protein is CASSAGNTGRYEQYF.

Notes on this clone: The junction differs from germline at one of its ends, possibly a read error. The chain has TRBV7-7 and TRBJ2-2, with D possibly matching TRBD2 (5 bases). Germline CDR1 and CDR2: SSHAT and FNYEAQ (reference sequence). CDR3 size: 14 residues. The CDR3 protein is CASSLGLNTGELFF. CDR3 DNA: TGTGCTAGCAGCTTAGGACTCAACACCGGGGAGCTGTTTTTT.

The rearrangement links TRBV6-1 to TRBJ2-5; D unresolved. CDR3 size: 15 residues. Germline CDR1 is MNHNS and CDR2 is SASEGT. The V and J ends lost 1 base and 7 bases respectively, with 16 bases between them. The CDR3 spells CASSEVGNPEATQYF. CDR3 DNA: TGTGCCAGCAGTGAAGTGGGCAATCCAGAGGCGACCCAGTACTTC.

The chain couples TRBV10-3 to TRBJ2-5; D unresolved. The length of the CDR3 is 12 residues. The germline V and J ends were trimmed by 3 bases and 2 bases, with 4 bases remaining between them. Germline lookup yields CDR1 ENHRY and CDR2 SYGVKD. The CDR3 sequence is CAISDIQETQYF. CDR3 in DNA: TGTGCCATCAGTGACATTCAAGAGACCCAGTACTTC.

The gene calls are TRBV19 and TRBJ1-2, with TRBD1 as a possible D gene (5 bases). This CDR3 is 15 amino acids long. CDR1 and CDR2 from the germline V gene are LNHDA and SQIVND (reference sequence). V shed 7 bases and J shed 2 bases, with 17 bases lying between them. DNA of the CDR3: TGTGCCAGTACTCACCCGGGACTGCCAAACTATGGCTACACCTTC. Encoded protein: CASTHPGLPNYGYTF.

The V and J genes are TRBV18 and TRBJ1-2, with D hard to call. CDR1 KGHSH and CDR2 LQKENI come from the germline V gene. V was clipped by 6 bases and J by 0 bases, with 11 bases between them. The CDR3 loop spans 14 amino acids. CDR3 region: CASSLIEANYGYTF. The CDR3 nucleotides are TGTGCCAGCTCCCTGATAGAAGCTAACTATGGCTACACCTTC.